This entry is about one T cell receptor beta chain. The CDR3 consists of 13 residues. With 4 bases removed from V and 5 bases from J, the gap between germline ends came to 11 bases. Germline V CDR1 and CDR2: SGHRS, YFSETQ. This sample was included in a study of blood T cell repertoires in COVID-19. Background on the study: Donors in the United States, Italy and Spain gave samples during acute or convalescent COVID-19. From T cells, B-cell-depleted T cells, or PBMCs came the material, which was cDNA or gDNA.

Original analysis: It was from reference gene primer amplification that nucleated cell counts were estimated. Assay used: immunoSEQ multiplex PCR; TCRdb lists only in-frame clones, some missing. Clonal size and the V and J genes are those of that table, whereas D and trimming came from the DNA. Found here are about 100,000 clones, about 85% of them singletons; the top ten hold more than 1.5%. The TCR sequence derives from a woman aged 70-85 years with active or convalescent COVID-19. The chain is built from TRBV5-1 and TRBJ2-3; no clear D. The sequencing sample was made of peripheral blood. The CDR3 DNA reads TGCGCCAGCAGCATGACCCCTAGAGATACGCAGTATTTT. The encoded protein is CASSMTPRDTQYF.